A selection of T cell receptor beta chains follows, all from one sample in a study of blood T cell repertoires in COVID-19. Sequencing was performed with immunoSEQ multiplex PCR; in TCRdb, only in-frame clones are kept and a portion is missing. This sample has 70,000 or so clones; 76% occur once, and the top ten carry around 14%. Sequenced input: peripheral blood. Source of these receptors: a man aged 55 to 70 with COVID-19, enrolled during active disease. CDR3s include the opening cysteine and the closing phenylalanine or tryptophan. D genes are given only for firm matches. A clone size is listed for some rows: how often the clone was seen (once, few, many), or a class if it is expanded.

cdr3_nt | cdr3_aa | j_call | clone_size | d_call | cdr3_length | v_call
TGTGCCAGCAGAGTTTCCGACAGGGTTGGGACCCAGTACTTC | CASRVSDRVGTQYF | TRBJ2-5 | once | TRBD1 | 14 | TRBV5-4
TGTGCCAGCTCCCCCGGGACAGGGGTCCAGCCCCAGCATTTT | CASSPGTGVQPQHF | TRBJ1-5 | - | TRBD1 | 14 | TRBV18
TGTGCCAGCAGCCCGGACAGGGTTGGCTATGGCTACACCTTC | CASSPDRVGYGYTF | TRBJ1-2 | once | TRBD1 | 14 | TRBV5-4
TGTGCCAGCAGCGCGGGACTAACCCGTCTCCATGAGCAGTTCTTC | CASSAGLTRLHEQFF | TRBJ2-1 | few | TRBD2 | 15 | TRBV9
TGCGCCAGCAGCACCGGGACAGGGGGTTATGGCTACACCTTC | CASSTGTGGYGYTF | TRBJ1-2 | - | TRBD1 | 14 | TRBV5-1
TGTGCCAGCAGTGACCACGTTTTATGGGGCGAGGACACCGGGGAGCTGTTTTTT | CASSDHVLWGEDTGELFF | TRBJ2-2 | few | - | 18 | TRBV6-1
TGTGCCAGCAGTGGACAGGGGTTGGACACTGAAGCTTTCTTT | CASSGQGLDTEAFF | TRBJ1-1 | - | TRBD1 | 14 | TRBV2
TGTGCCAGCTCACCACCGGTTGGGCGACAGGGTTATGGCTACACCTTC | CASSPPVGRQGYGYTF | TRBJ1-2 | - | TRBD1 | 16 | TRBV18
TGTGCCAGCAGCCCCTCGGGACTAGCGGGGATCAATGAGCAGTTCTTC | CASSPSGLAGINEQFF | TRBJ2-1 | - | TRBD2 | 16 | TRBV28
TGTGCCAGGTGGACAGGCACAGATACGCAGTATTTT | CARWTGTDTQYF | TRBJ2-3 | - | - | 12 | TRBV2
TGTGCCAGCAGCCCCCAGGGGGGCTATGGCTACACCTTC | CASSPQGGYGYTF | TRBJ1-2 | - | TRBD1 | 13 | TRBV6-5
TGTGCCAGTAGTATTGGGACAGGGGGTGGCTACACCTTC | CASSIGTGGGYTF | TRBJ1-2 | few | TRBD1 | 13 | TRBV19
TGCGCCAGCAGCCAAGACGGGTTCGGGGGACAGATCAATCAGCCCCAGCATTTT | CASSQDGFGGQINQPQHF | TRBJ1-5 | - | TRBD1 | 18 | TRBV4-1
TGTGCCAGCAGTCCCCGGGCGGGGGTCGAGCAGTACTTC | CASSPRAGVEQYF | TRBJ2-7 | - | TRBD2 | 13 | TRBV12-3/TRBV12-4
TGTGCCATCAGAGAGACAGCTGTCTCTGGAAACACCATATATTTT | CAIRETAVSGNTIYF | TRBJ1-3 | - | - | 15 | TRBV10-3
TGTGCCAGCAGCTTCGGGTCAGGGGCGCCAGATACGCAGTATTTT | CASSFGSGAPDTQYF | TRBJ2-3 | - | - | 15 | TRBV11-1
TGTGCCAGCAGTACTACGGGACTATTCAATTCACCCCTCCACTTT | CASSTTGLFNSPLHF | TRBJ1-6 | - | - | 15 | TRBV2
TGCGCCAGCAGCAGTAACACACAAACCTACGAGCAGTACTTC | CASSSNTQTYEQYF | TRBJ2-7 | - | - | 14 | TRBV5-1
TGTGCCTGGAGTTCGATCACTAGCGGGGGGGCCTACGAGCAGTACTTC | CAWSSITSGGAYEQYF | TRBJ2-7 | - | TRBD2 | 16 | TRBV30
TGCGCCAGCAGTGCTACCTACGAGCAGTACTTC | CASSATYEQYF | TRBJ2-7 | few | - | 11 | TRBV10-2
TGTGCCAGCAGCCGAGCCGTAGACGAGCAGTACTTC | CASSRAVDEQYF | TRBJ2-7 | few | - | 12 | TRBV12-3/TRBV12-4
TGCGCCAGCAGCCCTGCCCTGACTATTATCACAGATACGCAGTATTTT | CASSPALTIITDTQYF | TRBJ2-3 | few | - | 16 | TRBV5-1
TGTGCCAGCCAACTTTCCGGGGTATGGATTTCACCCCTCCACTTT | CASQLSGVWISPLHF | TRBJ1-6 | - | - | 15 | TRBV5-4
TGTGCCAGCAGCCTCGGCAGGGTTAATGGCTACACCTTC | CASSLGRVNGYTF | TRBJ1-2 | - | - | 13 | TRBV12-3/TRBV12-4
TGTGCCACCAGTCGCCATCCGGGACAGGACTCTGGGGCCAACGTCCTGACTTTC | CATSRHPGQDSGANVLTF | TRBJ2-6 | - | TRBD1 | 18 | TRBV24-1
TGTGCCAGCAGCCTGGAAGGGACTAGGACCTACGAGCAGTACTTC | CASSLEGTRTYEQYF | TRBJ2-7 | - | TRBD2 | 15 | TRBV4-2
TGTGCCAGCAGCCCCCAGGGGCGGGGGGGCTCCTACAATGAGCAGTTCTTC | CASSPQGRGGSYNEQFF | TRBJ2-1 | - | TRBD2 | 17 | TRBV7-2
TGTGCCAGACGACAGGGGCGGATGAACACTGAAGCTTTCTTT | CARRQGRMNTEAFF | TRBJ1-1 | - | TRBD1 | 14 | TRBV2
TGTGCCAGCAGCCAAGATGGGACAGGGGGGTCCTACGAGCAGTACTTC | CASSQDGTGGSYEQYF | TRBJ2-7 | - | TRBD1 | 16 | TRBV4-2
TGTGCCAGCAGCACCGGGACAGGTGGGGAGAACACTGAAGCTTTCTTT | CASSTGTGGENTEAFF | TRBJ1-1 | - | TRBD1 | 16 | TRBV7-3
TGTGCCAGCAGGGAGACAGGGGTTTCACCCCTCCACTTT | CASRETGVSPLHF | TRBJ1-6 | - | TRBD1 | 13 | TRBV6-6
TGCGCCAGCAGCTTGGGGTTCGGGGCAACTAATGAAAAACTGTTTTTT | CASSLGFGATNEKLFF | TRBJ1-4 | - | - | 16 | TRBV5-1
TGTGCCACCAATACCCTACAGGCGGCTGGAAACACCATATATTTT | CATNTLQAAGNTIYF | TRBJ1-3 | - | - | 15 | TRBV24-1
TGTGCCAGCAGCCCCGGACTAGCGAGGTTTGAGCAGTACTTC | CASSPGLARFEQYF | TRBJ2-7 | once | TRBD2 | 14 | TRBV11-2
TGTGCCATCAAGGGGGGACAGGGAGACAATCAGCCCCAGCATTTT | CAIKGGQGDNQPQHF | TRBJ1-5 | - | TRBD1 | 15 | TRBV10-3
TGTGCCAGCAGTCTCGGACAGATGCTCTATGGCTACACCTTC | CASSLGQMLYGYTF | TRBJ1-2 | - | - | 14 | TRBV28
TGTGCCAGTAGTTCGGGACAAGTGAACACTGAAGCTTTCTTT | CASSSGQVNTEAFF | TRBJ1-1 | few | - | 14 | TRBV19
TGTGCCAGCAGTTTAGGACCGCCGACAATTTGGGTGGCGGGAGGAACAGATACGCAGTATTTT | CASSLGPPTIWVAGGTDTQYF | TRBJ2-3 | - | TRBD2 | 21 | TRBV27
TGTGCCAGCAGTTACGCGACAGGGGGCCGGGAGACCCAGTACTTC | CASSYATGGRETQYF | TRBJ2-5 | - | TRBD1 | 15 | TRBV6-5
TGCGCCAGCAGCTTGGGGGAGGCTGGCTATGGCTACACCTTC | CASSLGEAGYGYTF | TRBJ1-2 | - | - | 14 | TRBV5-1
TGTGCCAGCAGCCTCATATCGAGGGTGGACAGGGGTCCCTACGAGCAGTACTTC | CASSLISRVDRGPYEQYF | TRBJ2-7 | once | TRBD1 | 18 | TRBV3-1/TRBV3-2
TGTGCCAGCAGTGAAAACCCGGTGAACACTGAAGCTTTCTTT | CASSENPVNTEAFF | TRBJ1-1 | few | - | 14 | TRBV6-1
TGCAGCGTTGAAGGCAGGTACGACACCGGGGAGCTGTTTTTT | CSVEGRYDTGELFF | TRBJ2-2 | - | - | 14 | TRBV29-1
TGCGCCAGCAGCTCCTTGGGGCGTGAGCGGGACGACTACGAGCAGTACTTC | CASSSLGRERDDYEQYF | TRBJ2-7 | - | TRBD2 | 17 | TRBV5-1
TGTGCCAGCAGCAAAGGAGGAGGGGAAGGCACTGAAGCTTTCTTT | CASSKGGGEGTEAFF | TRBJ1-1 | - | - | 15 | TRBV21-1
TGCGCCAGCTCAGCCGGACAGTCATCTAATGAAAAACTGTTTTTT | CASSAGQSSNEKLFF | TRBJ1-4 | - | - | 15 | TRBV5-1
TGTGCCAGCAGCCGCCGGTCTTCACCCCTCCACTTT | CASSRRSSPLHF | TRBJ1-6 | - | - | 12 | TRBV7-8
TGTGCCAGCAGACACGACAGGGATGAAGCTTTCTTT | CASRHDRDEAFF | TRBJ1-1 | - | TRBD1 | 12 | TRBV2
TGTGCCAGCAGGCGAGCAGGGGGGTCCGAGCAGTACTTC | CASRRAGGSEQYF | TRBJ2-7 | - | - | 13 | TRBV12-3/TRBV12-4
TGTGCCAGCTCAGAGGGACTTACACCGTCCTACGAGCAGTACTTC | CASSEGLTPSYEQYF | TRBJ2-7 | few | - | 15 | TRBV18
TGTGCCAGCAGATCTCCGGGACAGGAGAATGAAAAACTGTTTTTT | CASRSPGQENEKLFF | TRBJ1-4 | - | TRBD1 | 15 | TRBV6-5
TGTGCCACCCTTGCCGGGGAGCTGTTTTTT | CATLAGELFF | TRBJ2-2 | few | - | 10 | TRBV7-9
TGCGCCAGCAGCTTGGGCGACAGGTACACCGGGGAGCTGTTTTTT | CASSLGDRYTGELFF | TRBJ2-2 | - | - | 15 | TRBV5-1